This is a list of T cell receptor beta chains from one sample in a study of CD8 T cells in ankylosing spondylitis. From the 5' RACE reads, TCRdb called clonotypes with MiXCR, one entry per CDR3 protein. The sample gives about 540,000 distinct CDR3 sequences, roughly 13% of which show up once; 6.8% is in the top ten. Input material: blood, either unsorted or a sorted T cell fraction (not recorded which). These receptor sequences come from a male donor with ankylosing spondylitis. CDR3s include the opening cysteine and the closing phenylalanine or tryptophan. D genes are given only for firm matches. For some rows the clone size is stated as once, few or many, or as a class when expanded; others skip it.

D gene	CDR3 length	clone size	V gene	J gene	CDR3 protein	CDR3 DNA
TRBD2	15	few	TRBV9	TRBJ2-2	CASSPGTSHTGELFF	TGTGCCAGCAGCCCCGGGACTAGCCACACCGGGGAGCTGTTTTTT
TRBD1	15	-	TRBV27	TRBJ1-2	CASSSFGQGRGGYTF	TGTGCCAGCAGTTCCTTCGGACAGGGTAGAGGTGGCTACACCTTC
TRBD1	13	-	TRBV15	TRBJ2-7	CATSGTGGNEQYF	TGTGCCACCAGCGGCACAGGGGGCAACGAGCAGTACTTC
TRBD2	17	-	TRBV12-3/TRBV12-4	TRBJ2-1	CASSVETSGSWYNEQFF	TGTGCCAGCAGTGTCGAGACTAGCGGGAGTTGGTACAATGAGCAGTTCTTC
-	13	-	TRBV5-1	TRBJ2-1	CASSLVAPGVQFF	TGCGCCAGCAGCTTGGTAGCCCCCGGCGTGCAGTTCTTC
-	14	many	TRBV20-1	TRBJ1-1	CSARDRRGGTEAFF	TGCAGTGCTAGAGATCGAAGGGGCGGAACTGAAGCTTTCTTT
-	14	many	TRBV10-3	TRBJ1-4	CAISDDTGFRKLFF	TGTGCCATCAGTGATGATACAGGGTTTCGGAAACTGTTTTTT
TRBD1	15	-	TRBV29-1	TRBJ2-3	CSVFSQGAGTDTQYF	TGCAGCGTTTTCTCACAGGGGGCAGGCACAGATACGCAGTATTTT
TRBD1	17	-	TRBV11-2	TRBJ1-1	CASSARGQGEWSTEAFF	TGTGCCAGCAGCGCGCGGGGACAGGGGGAGTGGAGCACTGAAGCTTTCTTT
-	14	few	TRBV6-4	TRBJ2-2	CASSRGVDTGELFF	TGTGCCAGCAGTAGGGGCGTCGACACCGGGGAGCTGTTTTTT
-	13	few	TRBV20-1	TRBJ1-1	CSASPGMNTEAFF	TGCAGTGCTAGTCCCGGCATGAACACTGAAGCTTTCTTT
-	12	-	TRBV20-1	TRBJ2-1	CSASRAPGEQFF	TGCAGTGCTAGTAGAGCCCCTGGGGAGCAGTTCTTC
-	12	few	TRBV27	TRBJ1-1	CASSDMYTEAFF	TGTGCCAGCAGTGATATGTACACTGAAGCTTTCTTT
-	11	many	TRBV5-6	TRBJ2-1	CASSGQSEQFF	TGTGCCAGCAGCGGACAGTCCGAGCAGTTCTTC
-	13	-	TRBV7-9	TRBJ2-5	CASSLVSPETQYF	TGTGCCAGCAGCTTGGTTAGCCCAGAGACCCAGTACTTC
-	13	-	TRBV7-9	TRBJ2-3	CASSLLGRDTQYF	TGTGCCAGCAGCTTATTGGGCCGGGATACGCAGTATTTT
-	13	-	TRBV5-4	TRBJ2-7	CASSLAGGLEQYF	TGTGCCAGCAGCTTGGCCGGGGGGCTCGAGCAGTACTTC
-	14	few	TRBV20-1	TRBJ2-1	CSALKDSNRGEQFF	TGCAGTGCTCTCAAGGACAGTAATCGCGGTGAGCAGTTCTTC
-	13	many	TRBV4-1	TRBJ1-5	CASSLWWNQPQHF	TGCGCCAGCAGCCTGTGGTGGAATCAGCCCCAGCATTTT
-	15	few	TRBV3-1	TRBJ2-2	CASSPTGEGTGELFF	TGTGCCAGCAGCCCGACAGGCGAGGGCACCGGGGAGCTGTTTTTT
TRBD2	16	few	TRBV24-1	TRBJ2-1	CATSGSLAGGYNEQFF	TGTGCCACCAGTGGATCACTAGCGGGAGGTTATAATGAGCAGTTCTTC
-	15	-	TRBV12-3/TRBV12-4	TRBJ1-2	CASSLYSSFNYGYTF	TGTGCCAGCAGTTTATACTCTTCCTTCAACTATGGCTACACCTTC
TRBD2	17	-	TRBV20-1	TRBJ2-1	CSASLQTGLAGVNEQFF	TGCAGTGCTAGTCTTCAAACGGGACTAGCGGGAGTAAATGAGCAGTTCTTC
TRBD2	14	few	TRBV5-1	TRBJ2-7	CASSQRERTYEQYF	TGCGCCAGCAGCCAGCGGGAGCGGACCTACGAGCAGTACTTC
TRBD2	15	-	TRBV18	TRBJ2-1	CASSPPGGSNNEQFF	TGTGCCAGCTCACCACCGGGGGGGTCCAACAATGAGCAGTTCTTC
-	13	few	TRBV15	TRBJ2-3	CATSRQGGDTQYF	TGTGCCACCAGCAGACAAGGGGGAGATACGCAGTATTTT
-	15	few	TRBV4-1	TRBJ1-1	CASSQLTIRNTEAFF	TGCGCCAGCAGCCAATTGACCATACGGAACACTGAAGCTTTCTTT
-	16	-	TRBV25-1	TRBJ2-1	CASTPLSGGSYNEQFF	TGTGCCAGCACTCCTCTTAGCGGAGGCTCCTACAATGAGCAGTTCTTC
TRBD2	14	few	TRBV29-1	TRBJ2-3	CSAELAESTDTQYF	TGCAGCGCTGAACTAGCGGAGAGCACAGATACGCAGTATTTT
TRBD1	14	-	TRBV5-4	TRBJ2-5	CASSFDRGQETQYF	TGTGCCAGCAGCTTTGACAGGGGCCAAGAGACCCAGTACTTC
TRBD2	16	many	TRBV24-1	TRBJ2-1	CATSEAGGRKNNEQFF	TGTGCCACCAGTGAAGCGGGAGGGAGAAAAAACAATGAGCAGTTCTTC
-	14	-	TRBV29-1	TRBJ2-5	CSGFITAAKETQYF	TGCAGCGGCTTCATAACCGCGGCTAAAGAGACCCAGTACTTC
-	18	few	TRBV4-1	TRBJ2-3	CASSHKDNPIRTTDTQYF	TGCGCCAGCAGCCATAAAGATAACCCAATACGCACCACAGATACGCAGTATTTT
TRBD2	17	many	TRBV3-1	TRBJ2-1	CASSQVVAAGAYNEQFF	TGTGCCAGCAGCCAAGTGGTCGCGGCGGGAGCCTACAATGAGCAGTTCTTC
TRBD1	16	many	TRBV20-1	TRBJ2-7	CSARGDHRGLLGEQYF	TGCAGTGCTAGAGGGGACCACAGGGGGCTTTTGGGGGAGCAGTACTTC
-	16	few	TRBV4-1	TRBJ1-4	CASSQGGPATNEKLFF	TGCGCCAGCAGCCAAGGGGGCCCTGCAACTAATGAAAAACTGTTTTTT
TRBD2	14	-	TRBV25-1	TRBJ2-1	CASKTSGSYNEQFF	TGTGCCAGCAAGACTAGCGGGAGCTACAATGAGCAGTTCTTC
TRBD1	14	-	TRBV5-1	TRBJ2-7	CASSLDRGLYEQYF	TGCGCCAGCAGCTTGGACAGGGGGCTTTACGAGCAGTACTTC
-	15	-	TRBV10-2	TRBJ2-4	CASSVSVIAKNIQYF	TGCGCCAGCAGTGTGTCGGTCATAGCCAAAAACATTCAGTACTTC
TRBD2	12	few	TRBV2	TRBJ2-1	CASLGLNNEQFF	TGTGCCAGTTTGGGACTAAACAATGAGCAGTTCTTC
TRBD2	15	few	TRBV6-5	TRBJ2-7	CASSSSVSGQYEQYF	TGTGCCAGCAGTTCCTCGGTTAGCGGGCAATACGAGCAGTACTTC
TRBD2	16	-	TRBV20-1	TRBJ2-1	CSARAFLAGAYNEQFF	TGCAGTGCTAGGGCGTTTCTAGCGGGAGCCTACAATGAGCAGTTCTTC
TRBD2	16	-	TRBV15	TRBJ2-1	CATSRDRTSGRSEQFF	TGTGCCACCAGCAGAGATCGGACTAGCGGGAGAAGTGAGCAGTTCTTC